What follows describes a single T cell receptor beta chain. This clone has a single count. No cognate antigen has been identified for it. No base quality information exists; no much larger clone differs at one position. The donors were healthy, HIV-negative adults with no recently reported acute infections or vaccinations. Every donor was a Caucasian adult residing in Nashville, Tennessee, USA. CD4+ T cells were enriched by magnetic negative selection; naive cells were then positively selected on CD45RA, and the negative fraction formed the memory subset. After blood collection by leukapheresis, PBMCs were isolated using Ficoll-Histopaque density gradient centrifugation and then cryopreserved in the vapor phase of liquid nitrogen. Analytical flow cytometry was used to check the purity and quantity of every magnetically sorted T cell population. Genomic DNA was isolated from each sorted fraction and quantified by UV absorbance on a Nanodrop 2000c.

Using the deep immunoSEQ assay, TCR CDR3 regions were amplified from genomic DNA by multiplex PCR. Extracted genomic DNA from each cell subset was spread evenly across all wells of several immunoSEQ 96-well plates, with each plate serving as a replicate. For sorted subsets, each replicate PCR was loaded with approximately 190 ng genomic DNA, equivalent to 32,000 or so T cell genomes. The purified libraries were quantified using a Qubit 3.0 fluorometer, sized with a Bioanalyzer 2100, and then quantified again using the KAPA Library Quantification kit. Every immunoSEQ 96-well plate was sequenced on a separate single-read 150-cycle Illumina NextSeq 550 flow cell. The paper's data handling went like this. The immunoSEQ output contained only junctional sequences without quality scores, so filtering could not match that applied to full-length reads. To assign V/J genes and CDR3, sequences were annotated against IMGT germline references using PyIR, a Python wrapper for IgBLAST v1.9. Reads were filtered out if the reads had weak V/J assignments (E-value above 1e-6), no CDR3, stop codons, out-of-frame junctions, or ambiguous translated residues. V3J clonotypes were defined as sequences sharing an identical inferred V gene, J gene, and CDR3 amino acid sequence. Percentage overlap between repertoires was calculated by dividing the number of shared unique clonotypes by the size of the smaller repertoire. Repertoire richness was assessed with RTK rarefaction, the Chao1 estimator, and Recon v2.1 estimates of unobserved clonotypes. Generation probabilities for all TCRbeta clonotypes obtained by the gDNA method from a handful of donors were computed using OLGA. The table comes from immuneACCESS by way of TCRdb, which keeps in-frame sequences with V and J called. Part of the clones is missing from these tables; in studies checked, under half for an unresolved V gene and the rest for unknown reasons. The V and J calls and clone size come from that table; D and trimming were worked out from the DNA. The sample has some 240,000 clones on record, about 69% of them singletons. Approximately 10% of the sample is held by the ten biggest clonotypes.

The CDR1 and CDR2 encoded by the germline V gene (reference sequence) are DFQATT and SNEGSKA. Cut back by 5 bases and 6 bases, the V and J ends lie 11 bases apart. The cysteine opens and the phenylalanine closes a CDR3 of 11 amino acids. Only the CDR3 portion is preserved as DNA: 33 bases, with reading frame beginning at the first base. This sample is drawn from a study of shared clonotypes between healthy human individuals (TCRdb year 2020). Concerning the study at large: The cohort included a few men and a couple of women between 18 and 49 years of age. For each donor, three plates each were used for CD4 naive and CD4 memory, two plates were used for CD8 naive, and one plate was used for CD8 memory. The study deeply sequenced blood TCR repertoires of five healthy adults to estimate repertoire size and the extent of clonotype sharing between individuals. Different laboratories and diverse techniques were used to prepare libraries and sequence TCR repertoires, to increase sequencing depth and limit assay-specific biases. Between about 0.85 and 9.5 billion PBMCs per donor were obtained by leukapheresis. The paper's findings and limits, for the study overall: Naive subsets generally had larger estimated clonotype richness than memory subsets did. Pairwise subsampling indicated that sequencing depth was expected to affect the degree of clonotype sharing among donors. Compared with non-shared clonotypes, the clonotypes found in all four sorted-subset donors had higher generation probabilities. Even with the large sequencing depth, rarefaction of the sorted-subset datasets indicated that sequencing was incomplete. Sampling was restricted to blood, and TCR repertoires in tissue are likely to differ from TCR repertoires in blood. When a few donors were compared, the shared fraction of clonotypes was approximately 5% for naive CD4, less than 4% for naive CD8, more than 2% for memory CD4, and 0.35% to 0.4% for memory CD8. The genetic and exposure-history diversity represented was limited by the small number of donors.

The sample comprised memory CD4+ T cells sorted from blood. In light of the paper, this sample's cell subset or site label describes: CD45RA-negative fraction. The chain is encoded by TRBV20-1 joined to TRBJ2-7; the D gene remains uncertain. The clonotype originates from a man between 25 and 39 years old in good health. This receptor has the CDR3 CSAAPSTEQYF. The DNA sequence is TGCAGTGCTGCCCCCAGCACCGAGCAGTACTTC.